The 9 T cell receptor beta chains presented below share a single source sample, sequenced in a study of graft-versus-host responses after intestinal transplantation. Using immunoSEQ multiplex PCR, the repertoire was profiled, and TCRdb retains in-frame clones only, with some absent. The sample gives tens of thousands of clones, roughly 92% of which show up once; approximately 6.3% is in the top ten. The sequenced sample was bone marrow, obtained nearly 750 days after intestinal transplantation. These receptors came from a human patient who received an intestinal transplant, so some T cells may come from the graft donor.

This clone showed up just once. In DNA, the CDR3 is TGTGCCAGCAGTCAGAATCCGGGACAGCAAGAGACCCAGTACTTC. It encodes CASSQNPGQQETQYF. V usage is TRBV11-2 and J usage is TRBJ2-5; 7 bases are a match to TRBD1. This CDR3 has 15 residues. From germline, CDR1 is SGHAT and CDR2 FQNNGV. V lost 6 bases to trimming and J lost 2 bases; unmatched junction nucleotides: 9.

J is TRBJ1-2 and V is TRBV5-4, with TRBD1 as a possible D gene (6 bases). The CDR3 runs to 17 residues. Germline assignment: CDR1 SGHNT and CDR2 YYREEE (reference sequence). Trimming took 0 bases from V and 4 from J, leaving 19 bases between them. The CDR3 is CASSLVRSGALGYGYTF. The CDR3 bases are TGTGCCAGCAGCTTGGTTAGGTCAGGGGCCTTAGGCTATGGCTACACCTTC.

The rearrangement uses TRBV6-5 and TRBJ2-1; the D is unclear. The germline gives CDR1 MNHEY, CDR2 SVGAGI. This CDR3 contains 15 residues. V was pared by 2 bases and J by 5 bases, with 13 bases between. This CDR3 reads CASSYRWLPNNEQFF. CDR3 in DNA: TGTGCCAGCAGTTACCGGTGGCTTCCCAACAATGAGCAGTTCTTC.

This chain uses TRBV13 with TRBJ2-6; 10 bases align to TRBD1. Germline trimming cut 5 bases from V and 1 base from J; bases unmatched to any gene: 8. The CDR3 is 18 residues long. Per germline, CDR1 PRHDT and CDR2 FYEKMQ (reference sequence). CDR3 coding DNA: TGTGCCAGCAGCGTCCCGGGACAGGGGACGTCTGGGGCCAACGTCCTGACTTTC. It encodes CASSVPGQGTSGANVLTF.

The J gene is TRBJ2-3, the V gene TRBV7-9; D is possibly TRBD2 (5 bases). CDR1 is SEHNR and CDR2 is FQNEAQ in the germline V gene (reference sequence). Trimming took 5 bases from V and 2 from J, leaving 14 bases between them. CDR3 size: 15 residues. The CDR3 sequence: CASSTRRIYTDTQYF. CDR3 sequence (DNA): TGTGCCAGCAGCACTAGGCGAATATACACAGATACGCAGTATTTT.

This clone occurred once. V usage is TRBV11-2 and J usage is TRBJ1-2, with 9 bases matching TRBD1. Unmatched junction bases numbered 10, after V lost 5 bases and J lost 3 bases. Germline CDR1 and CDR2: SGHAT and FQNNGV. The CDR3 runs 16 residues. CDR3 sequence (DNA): TGTGCCAGCAGCCCTAAAACAGGGGGCATACACTATGGCTACACCTTC. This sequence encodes CASSPKTGGIHYGYTF.

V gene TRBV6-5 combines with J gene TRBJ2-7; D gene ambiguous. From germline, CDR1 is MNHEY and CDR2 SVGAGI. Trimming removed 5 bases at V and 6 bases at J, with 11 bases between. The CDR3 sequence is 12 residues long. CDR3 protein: CASSEARSEQYF. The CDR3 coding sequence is TGTGCCAGCAGTGAAGCAAGATCCGAGCAGTACTTC.

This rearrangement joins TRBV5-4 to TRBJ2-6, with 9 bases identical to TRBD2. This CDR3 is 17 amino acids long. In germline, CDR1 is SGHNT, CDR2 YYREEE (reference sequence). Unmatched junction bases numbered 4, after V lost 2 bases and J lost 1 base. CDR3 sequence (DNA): TGTGCCAGCAGCTTCCCCAGCGGGAGGTCTGGGGCCAACGTCCTGACTTTC. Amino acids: CASSFPSGRSGANVLTF.

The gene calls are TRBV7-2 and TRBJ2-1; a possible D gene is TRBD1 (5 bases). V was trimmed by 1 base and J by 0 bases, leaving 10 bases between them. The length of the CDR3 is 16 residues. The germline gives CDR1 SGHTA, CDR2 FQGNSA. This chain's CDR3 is CASSLGGRASYNEQFF. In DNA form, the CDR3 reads TGTGCCAGCAGCTTAGGTGGCAGGGCCTCCTACAATGAGCAGTTCTTC.